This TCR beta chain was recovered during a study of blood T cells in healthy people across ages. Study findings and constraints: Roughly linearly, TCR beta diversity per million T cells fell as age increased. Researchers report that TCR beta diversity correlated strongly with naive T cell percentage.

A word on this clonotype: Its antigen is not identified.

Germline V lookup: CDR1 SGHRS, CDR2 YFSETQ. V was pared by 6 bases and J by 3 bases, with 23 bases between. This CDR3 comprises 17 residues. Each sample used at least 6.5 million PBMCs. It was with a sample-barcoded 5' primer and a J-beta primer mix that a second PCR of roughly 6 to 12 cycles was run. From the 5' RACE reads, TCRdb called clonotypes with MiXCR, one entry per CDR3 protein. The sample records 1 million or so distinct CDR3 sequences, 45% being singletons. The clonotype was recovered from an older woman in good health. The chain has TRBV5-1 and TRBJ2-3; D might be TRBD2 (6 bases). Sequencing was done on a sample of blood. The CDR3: CASTPRGGLDGTDTQYF. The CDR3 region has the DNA TGCGCCAGCACCCCGAGAGGAGGGCTAGATGGGACAGATACGCAGTATTTT. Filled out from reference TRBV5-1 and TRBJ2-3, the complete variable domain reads KAGVTQTPRYLIKTRGQQVTLSCSPISGHRSVSWYQQTPGQGLQFLFEYFSETQRNKGNFPGRFSGRQFSNSRSEMNVSTLELGDSALYLCASTPRGGLDGTDTQYFGPGTRLTVL.